These T cell receptor beta chains were read from a single sample in a study of blood T cell repertoires in COVID-19. Generated by immunoSEQ multiplex PCR, the TCRdb table keeps only in-frame clones and is missing some. The sample yields 380,000 or so clones, more than 70% seen once. Source material: peripheral blood. The receptors shown here come from a man in his forties or fifties with acute or convalescent COVID-19. The CDR3 runs from the conserved cysteine through the conserved F or W. D genes are given only for firm matches.

CDR3	D	length	V	J
CASSSRRDSSYEQYF	TRBD1	15	TRBV7-9	TRBJ2-7
CASSSETVSQPQHF	.	14	TRBV6-2/TRBV6-3	TRBJ1-5
CASSSGQSTDTQYF	.	14	TRBV11-3	TRBJ2-3
CASSIGAGVTDTQYF	.	15	TRBV19	TRBJ2-3
CASSFGLQPQHF	.	12	TRBV7-9	TRBJ1-5
CASSSDSTGAEAFF	.	14	TRBV5-6	TRBJ1-1
CAWSGGGPEEGYEQYF	.	16	TRBV30	TRBJ2-7
CASSYSPSGGAGEQFF	TRBD2	16	TRBV6-5	TRBJ2-1
CATSDFGTEQFF	.	12	TRBV24-1	TRBJ2-1
CASSILGQGSEKLFF	TRBD1	15	TRBV19	TRBJ1-4
CATSRDGTNSPLHF	.	14	TRBV15	TRBJ1-6
CASRNRVDTGELFF	.	14	TRBV28	TRBJ2-2
CASSLGFFVWTGGAETQYF	TRBD1	19	TRBV11-2	TRBJ2-5
CASSLGDTGYGYTF	.	14	TRBV5-1	TRBJ1-2
CASSWGENTEAFF	.	13	TRBV28	TRBJ1-1
CASKQGDLNTDTQYF	TRBD1	15	TRBV28	TRBJ2-3
CSVSGGTNYGYTF	TRBD1	13	TRBV29-1	TRBJ1-2
CASSSGRFNQPQHF	.	14	TRBV27	TRBJ1-5
CASTVGLEGDTQYF	TRBD2	14	TRBV5-1	TRBJ2-3
CAGSFQGQETQYF	.	13	TRBV5-6	TRBJ2-5
CAWGQGARTEAFF	TRBD1	13	TRBV30	TRBJ1-1
CASSEFPGTYNSPLHF	.	16	TRBV6-1	TRBJ1-6
CASRGQGASLTYNEQFF	TRBD1	17	TRBV4-2	TRBJ2-1
CASSQGLSYEQYF	.	13	TRBV3-1/TRBV3-2	TRBJ2-7